Sequencing of this T cell receptor (beta chain) was carried out in a study of Graves' ophthalmopathy and Graves' hyperthyroidism. Findings and limits, study-wide: Sensitivity of about 70% and specificity of 72.22% were achieved by the model that predicted ophthalmopathy progression.

TCR beta CDR3 regions were amplified from RNA transcripts. First-round RT-PCR with HTBI primers preceded a second-round multiplex PCR. In TCRdb, the multiplex PCR reads were re-called with MiXCR into one record per CDR3 protein. The data hold roughly 220,000 distinct CDR3 sequences, with around 42% observed a single time. Disease in donors with ophthalmopathy had moderate-to-severe activity, CAS ≥3, NOSPECS ≥4 and under 3 months' duration. Physicians reached a diagnosis by relying on clinical symptoms, serum thyroxine, TRAb, thyroid ultrasound and orbital computed tomography. Fresh peripheral blood (10 ml) yielded the PBMCs. This clonotype was seen repeatedly, ten times or more. Its antigen is currently unknown. The sequenced sample was peripheral blood. This TCR derives from an adult man with Graves' ophthalmopathy.

The CDR3 spells CASSQGYGYTF. For the CDR3, the DNA is TGTGCCAGCAGTCAGGGATATGGCTACACCTTC. This chain connects TRBV12-3 or TRBV12-4 to TRBJ1-2, with D possibly matching TRBD1 (5 bases). Deletions cut 5 bases from V and 5 bases from J, with 6 bases between. The CDR3 spans 11 residues.